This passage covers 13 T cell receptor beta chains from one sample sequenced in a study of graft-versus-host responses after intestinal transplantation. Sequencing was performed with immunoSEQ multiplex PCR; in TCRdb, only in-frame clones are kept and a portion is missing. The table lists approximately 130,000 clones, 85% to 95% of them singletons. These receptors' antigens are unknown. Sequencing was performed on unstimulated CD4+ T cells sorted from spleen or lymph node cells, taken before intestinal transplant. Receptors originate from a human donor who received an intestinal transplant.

CDR3 sequence (DNA): TGTGCCAGCAGCGTAGGACAGCAAGGGTATGGCTACACCTTC. Translating gives CASSVGQQGYGYTF. The V and J genes are TRBV9 and TRBJ1-2, with D perhaps matching TRBD1 (5 bases). The CDR3 is 14 amino acids. V lost 0 bases, J lost 5 bases, and 11 bases lay in between. Germline CDR1 reads SGDLS; CDR2 reads YYNGEE.

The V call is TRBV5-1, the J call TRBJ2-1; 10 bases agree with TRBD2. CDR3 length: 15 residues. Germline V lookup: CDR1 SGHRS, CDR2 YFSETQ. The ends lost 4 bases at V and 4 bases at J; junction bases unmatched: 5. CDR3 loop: CASSRLAGAYNEQFF. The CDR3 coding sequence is TGCGCCAGCAGCCGCCTAGCGGGGGCTTACAATGAGCAGTTCTTC.

CDR3 nucleotides: TGTGCCAGCAGTGAGACAGTTAACTATGGCTACACCTTC. Amino acids: CASSETVNYGYTF. The V call is TRBV6-1, the J call TRBJ1-2; tentatively, D is TRBD1 (5 bases). The CDR3 has 13 amino acids. The germline CDR1 and CDR2 sequences are MNHNS and SASEGT. V was shortened by 3 bases and J by 1 base, with 6 bases between the two germline ends.

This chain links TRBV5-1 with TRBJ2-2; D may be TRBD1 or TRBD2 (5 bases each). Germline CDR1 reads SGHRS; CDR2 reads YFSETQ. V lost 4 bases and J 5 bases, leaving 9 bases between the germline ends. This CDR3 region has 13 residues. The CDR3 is CASSRDGTGELFF. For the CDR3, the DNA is TGCGCCAGCAGCCGGGACGGTACCGGGGAGCTGTTTTTT.

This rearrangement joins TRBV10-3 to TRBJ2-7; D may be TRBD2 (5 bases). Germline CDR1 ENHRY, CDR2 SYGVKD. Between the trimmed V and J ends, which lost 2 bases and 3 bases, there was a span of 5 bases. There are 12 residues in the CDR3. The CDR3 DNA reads TGTGCCATCAGTGAGGGACTCTACGAGCAGTACTTC. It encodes CAISEGLYEQYF.

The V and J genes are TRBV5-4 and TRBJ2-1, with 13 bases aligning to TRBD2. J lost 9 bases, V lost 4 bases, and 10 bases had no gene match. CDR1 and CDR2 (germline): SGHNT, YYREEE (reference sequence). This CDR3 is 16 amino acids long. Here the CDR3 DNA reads TGTGCCAGCAGCGTCCCGACTAGCGGGGGGCGGGGTGAGCAGTTCTTC. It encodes CASSVPTSGGRGEQFF.

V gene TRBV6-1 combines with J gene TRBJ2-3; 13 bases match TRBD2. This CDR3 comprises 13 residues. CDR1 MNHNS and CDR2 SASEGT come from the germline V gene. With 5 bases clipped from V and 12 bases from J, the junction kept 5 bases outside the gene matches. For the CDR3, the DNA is TGTGCCAGCAGTTGGGGACTAGCGGGGAACCAGTATTTT. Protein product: CASSWGLAGNQYF.

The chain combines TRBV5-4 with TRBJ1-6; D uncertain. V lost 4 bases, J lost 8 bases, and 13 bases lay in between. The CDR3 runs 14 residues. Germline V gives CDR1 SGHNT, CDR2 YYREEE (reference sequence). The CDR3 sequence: CASSPNGLHSPLHF. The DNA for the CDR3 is TGTGCCAGCAGCCCAAATGGCCTCCATTCACCCCTCCACTTT.

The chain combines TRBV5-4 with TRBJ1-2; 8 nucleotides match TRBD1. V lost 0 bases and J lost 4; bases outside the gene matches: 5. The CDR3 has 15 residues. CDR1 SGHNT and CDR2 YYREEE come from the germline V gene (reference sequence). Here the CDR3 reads CASSLGGDRPYGYTF. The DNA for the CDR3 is TGTGCCAGCAGCTTGGGGGGGGACAGGCCCTATGGCTACACCTTC.

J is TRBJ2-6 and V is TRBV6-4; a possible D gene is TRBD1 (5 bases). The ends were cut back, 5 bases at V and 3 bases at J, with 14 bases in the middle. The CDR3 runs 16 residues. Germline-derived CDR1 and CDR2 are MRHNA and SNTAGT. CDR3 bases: TGTGCCAGCAGTCTGGGGCCTAAGGGTGGGGCCAACGTCCTGACTTTC. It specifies CASSLGPKGGANVLTF.

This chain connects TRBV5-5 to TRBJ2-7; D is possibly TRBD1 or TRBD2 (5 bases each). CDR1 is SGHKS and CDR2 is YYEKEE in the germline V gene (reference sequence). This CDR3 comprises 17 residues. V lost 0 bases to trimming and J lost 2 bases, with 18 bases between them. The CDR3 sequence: CASSLAEWGTIAYEQYF. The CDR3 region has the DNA TGTGCCAGCAGCTTGGCCGAGTGGGGGACCATCGCCTACGAGCAGTACTTC.

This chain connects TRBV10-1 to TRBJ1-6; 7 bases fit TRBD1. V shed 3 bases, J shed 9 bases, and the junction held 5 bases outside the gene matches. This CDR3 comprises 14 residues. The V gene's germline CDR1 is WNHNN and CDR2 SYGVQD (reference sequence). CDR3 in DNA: TGCGCCAGCAGTGAAGGGGGCTGGGGTTCACCCCTCCACTTT. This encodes CASSEGGWGSPLHF.

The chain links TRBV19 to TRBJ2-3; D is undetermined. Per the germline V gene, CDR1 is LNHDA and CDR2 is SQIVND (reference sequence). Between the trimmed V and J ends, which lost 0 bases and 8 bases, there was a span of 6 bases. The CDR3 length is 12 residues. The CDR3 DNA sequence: TGTGCCAGTAGTATAGATCGTGGTACGCAGTATTTT. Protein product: CASSIDRGTQYF.